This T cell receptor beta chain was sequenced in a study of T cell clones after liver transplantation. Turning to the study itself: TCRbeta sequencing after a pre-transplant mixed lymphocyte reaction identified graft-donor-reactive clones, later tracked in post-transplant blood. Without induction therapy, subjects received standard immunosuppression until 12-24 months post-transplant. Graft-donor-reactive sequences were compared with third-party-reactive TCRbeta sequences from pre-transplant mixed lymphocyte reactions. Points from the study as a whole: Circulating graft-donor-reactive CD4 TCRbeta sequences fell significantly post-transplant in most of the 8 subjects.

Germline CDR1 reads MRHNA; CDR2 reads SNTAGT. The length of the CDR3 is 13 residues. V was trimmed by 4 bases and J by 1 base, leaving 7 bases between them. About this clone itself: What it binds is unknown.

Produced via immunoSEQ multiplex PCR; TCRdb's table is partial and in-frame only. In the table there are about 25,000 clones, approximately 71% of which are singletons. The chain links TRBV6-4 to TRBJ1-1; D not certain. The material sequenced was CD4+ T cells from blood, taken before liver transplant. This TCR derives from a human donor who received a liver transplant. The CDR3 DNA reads TGTGCCAGCAGTGTTTCGGGGAACACTGAAGCTTTCTTT. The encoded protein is CASSVSGNTEAFF.